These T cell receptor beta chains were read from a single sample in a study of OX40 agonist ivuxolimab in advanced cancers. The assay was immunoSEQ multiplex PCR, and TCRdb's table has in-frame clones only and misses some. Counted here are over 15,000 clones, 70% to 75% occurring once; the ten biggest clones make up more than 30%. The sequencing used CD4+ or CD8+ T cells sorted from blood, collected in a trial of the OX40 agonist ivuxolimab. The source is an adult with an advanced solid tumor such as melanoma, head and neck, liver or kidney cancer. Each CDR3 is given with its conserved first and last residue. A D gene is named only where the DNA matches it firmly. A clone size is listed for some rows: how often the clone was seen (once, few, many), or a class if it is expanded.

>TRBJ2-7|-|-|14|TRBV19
CASSATRGPYEQYF
TGTGCCAGTAGTGCAACACGGGGGCCCTACGAGCAGTACTTC
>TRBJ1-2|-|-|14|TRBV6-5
CATQDTPFRDGYTF
TGTGCCACCCAGGACACTCCCTTCCGTGATGGCTACACCTTC
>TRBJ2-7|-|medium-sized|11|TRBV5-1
CASSLSHEQYF
TGCGCCAGCAGCTTGTCCCACGAGCAGTACTTC
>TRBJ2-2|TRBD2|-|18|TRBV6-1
CASSELAGGPSDTGELFF
TGTGCCAGCAGTGAACTAGCGGGAGGACCAAGCGACACCGGGGAGCTGTTTTTT
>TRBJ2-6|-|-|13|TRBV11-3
CASRGSGANVLTF
TGTGCCAGCAGGGGATCTGGGGCCAACGTCCTGACTTTC
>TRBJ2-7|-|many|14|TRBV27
CASSLRGRMNEQYF
TGTGCCAGCAGTTTGAGAGGGCGTATGAACGAGCAGTACTTC
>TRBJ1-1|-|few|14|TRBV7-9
CASSLEGVNTEAFF
TGTGCCAGCAGCTTAGAAGGGGTGAACACTGAAGCTTTCTTT
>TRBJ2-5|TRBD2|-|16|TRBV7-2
CASSPRGLADEETQYF
TGTGCCAGCAGCCCCAGGGGACTAGCGGATGAAGAGACCCAGTACTTC
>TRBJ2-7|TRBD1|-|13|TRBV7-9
CASSLQGAYEQYF
TGTGCCAGCAGCTTACAGGGGGCCTACGAGCAGTACTTC
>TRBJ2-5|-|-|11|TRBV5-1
CASPLWETQYF
TGCGCCAGCCCGCTGTGGGAGACCCAGTACTTC
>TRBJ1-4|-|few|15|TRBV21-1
CASSKGDREREKLFF
TGTGCCAGCAGCAAAGGTGACAGGGAAAGGGAAAAACTGTTTTTT
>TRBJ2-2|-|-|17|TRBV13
CASSLGAGAGYTGELFF
TGTGCCAGCAGCTTAGGCGCGGGGGCTGGGTACACCGGGGAGCTGTTTTTT
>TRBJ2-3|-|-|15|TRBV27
CASRWLASGADTQYF
TGTGCCAGCAGGTGGCTAGCCTCGGGGGCAGATACGCAGTATTTT
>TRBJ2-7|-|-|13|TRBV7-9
CASSMGYSYEQYF
TGTGCCAGCAGCATGGGGTACTCCTACGAGCAGTACTTC
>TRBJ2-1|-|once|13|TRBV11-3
CASSLTEYNEQFF
TGTGCCAGCAGCCTGACCGAATACAATGAGCAGTTCTTC
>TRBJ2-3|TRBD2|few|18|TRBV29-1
CSVVGVAGGMTSTDTQYF
TGCAGCGTTGTCGGAGTAGCGGGGGGGATGACCAGCACAGATACGCAGTATTTT
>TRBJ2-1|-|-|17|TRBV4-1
CASSQDGWSSSYNEQFF
TGCGCCAGCAGCCAAGATGGGTGGTCGAGCTCCTACAATGAGCAGTTCTTC
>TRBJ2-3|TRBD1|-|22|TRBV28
CASSLPLGDRGNELRAPDTQYF
TGTGCCAGCAGCTTGCCTTTGGGGGACAGGGGTAACGAGCTCCGCGCCCCCGATACGCAGTATTTT
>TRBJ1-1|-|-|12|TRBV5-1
CASSLDSLEAFF
TGCGCCAGCAGCTTGGATTCGCTCGAAGCTTTCTTT
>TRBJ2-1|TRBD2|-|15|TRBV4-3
CASSQDNGGAHEQFF
TGCGCCAGCAGCCAAGATAACGGGGGGGCCCATGAGCAGTTCTTC
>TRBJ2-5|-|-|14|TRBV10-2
CASSGGSVSETQYF
TGCGCCAGCAGTGGTGGCTCCGTGTCGGAGACCCAGTACTTC
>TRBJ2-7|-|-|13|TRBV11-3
CASSSGSSYEQYF
TGTGCCAGCAGTAGCGGAAGCTCCTACGAGCAGTACTTC
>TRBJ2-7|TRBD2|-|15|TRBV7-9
CASSPSGISTYEQYF
TGTGCCAGCAGCCCTAGCGGGATATCGACCTACGAGCAGTACTTC
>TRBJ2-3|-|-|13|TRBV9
CASSARGPDTQYF
TGTGCCAGCAGCGCCAGGGGTCCAGATACGCAGTATTTT
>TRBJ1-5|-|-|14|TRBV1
CTSSQVWQNQPQHF
TGCACCAGCAGCCAAGTTTGGCAGAATCAGCCCCAGCATTTT
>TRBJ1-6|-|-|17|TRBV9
CASSPNADSSYNSPLHF
TGTGCCAGCAGCCCAAATGCCGACAGCTCCTATAATTCACCCCTCCACTTT